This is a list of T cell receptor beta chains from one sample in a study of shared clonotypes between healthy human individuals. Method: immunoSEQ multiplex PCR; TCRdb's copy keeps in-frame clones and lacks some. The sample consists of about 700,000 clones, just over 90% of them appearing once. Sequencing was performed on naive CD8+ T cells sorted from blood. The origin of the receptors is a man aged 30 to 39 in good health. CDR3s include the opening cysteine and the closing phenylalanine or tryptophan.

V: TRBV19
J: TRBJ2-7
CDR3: CASSIAGGSEQYF

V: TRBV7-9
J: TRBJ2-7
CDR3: CASSFPGQGAYEQYF

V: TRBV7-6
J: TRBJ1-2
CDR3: CASSLYANSYGYTF

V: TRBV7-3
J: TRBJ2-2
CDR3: CASSLGQTNTGELFF

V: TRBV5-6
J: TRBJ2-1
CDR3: CASSSTRLARDEQFF

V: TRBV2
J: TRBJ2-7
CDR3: CASMSVTYEQYF

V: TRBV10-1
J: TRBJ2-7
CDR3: CASSEKGNYEQYF

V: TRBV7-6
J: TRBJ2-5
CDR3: CASSLLVEEETQYF

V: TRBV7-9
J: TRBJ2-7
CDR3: CASRSTSGRAEQYF

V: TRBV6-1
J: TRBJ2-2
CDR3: CASMAATGELFF

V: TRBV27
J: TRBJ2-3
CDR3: CASSLLTSGVSDTQYF